A single sample is the source of the 28 T cell receptor beta chains below, sequenced in a study of CD8 T cells in ankylosing spondylitis. TCRdb ran MiXCR on the 5' RACE reads and lists one entry per CDR3 protein. The data show 150,000 or so distinct CDR3 sequences, 30% to 40% seen once. The sequenced material came from synovial fluid, either unsorted or a sorted T cell fraction (not recorded which). The receptors stem from a male donor with ankylosing spondylitis.

The chain links TRBV12-3 or TRBV12-4 to TRBJ2-3; D is unclear. The CDR3 covers 12 residues. Trimming cost V 6 bases and J 8 bases, with 12 bases left between them. CDR3 bases: TGTGCCAGCAGCCCTGACAAGGGTACGCAGTATTTT. It encodes CASSPDKGTQYF.

This chain uses TRBV3-1 with TRBJ2-7, with 13 bases identical to TRBD2. J gave up 8 bases and V 1 base, and 2 bases lay outside the gene matches. Germline V lookup: CDR1 LGHDT, CDR2 YNNKEL (reference sequence). This CDR3 has 14 residues. This CDR3 reads CASSQGLAGGKQYF. CDR3 bases: TGTGCCAGCAGCCAAGGACTAGCGGGGGGTAAGCAGTACTTC.

The chain has TRBV20-1 and TRBJ1-4; TRBD1 matches 11 bases. The CDR3 sequence is 13 residues long. CDR1 is DFQATT, CDR2 SNEGSKA, per germline (reference sequence). The trim removed 5 bases at V and 6 bases at J, leaving 2 bases unmatched. As DNA, the CDR3 is TGCAGTGCTCTGGGACAGGGGGATGAAAAACTGTTTTTT. Protein product: CSALGQGDEKLFF.

The rearrangement links TRBV4-2 to TRBJ2-3; the match to TRBD2 covers 9 bases. The CDR3 is 17 amino acids. Germline V CDR1 and CDR2: LGHNA, YNFKEQ. With 0 bases clipped from V and 2 bases from J, the junction kept 6 bases outside the gene matches. In DNA, the CDR3 is TGTGCCAGCAGCCAAGATCAAGCGGGAGGTTACACAGATACGCAGTATTTT. Protein product: CASSQDQAGGYTDTQYF.

DNA for the CDR3: TGCGCCAGCGTCGGGAGTACAGATACGCAGTATTTT. Protein sequence: CASVGSTDTQYF. The chain is built from TRBV5-1 and TRBJ2-3; possible D gene TRBD2, 6 bases. Between the trimmed V and J ends, which lost 7 bases and 3 bases, there was a span of 9 bases. Germline CDR1 is SGHRS and CDR2 is YFSETQ. The CDR3 contains 12 residues.

CDR3 region: CSAQKGLLGSYEQYF. CDR3 in DNA: TGCAGTGCACAGAAGGGACTGCTCGGCTCCTACGAGCAGTACTTC. The chain employs TRBV20-1 and TRBJ2-7, with D maybe TRBD2 (6 bases). Trimming removed 6 bases at V and 0 bases at J, with 18 bases between. The CDR3 consists of 15 residues. Germline loops: CDR1 DFQATT, CDR2 SNEGSKA (reference sequence).

In its sample, this clonotype was seen many times. This chain links TRBV20-1 with TRBJ1-5; D gene unclear. The CDR3 has 13 amino acids. The V end was cut by 3 bases, the J end by 9 bases, with 15 bases between. Germline V gives CDR1 DFQATT, CDR2 SNEGSKA (reference sequence). CDR3 sequence reads: CSASPDDRWPQHF. The CDR3 nucleotides are TGCAGTGCTAGTCCCGATGACCGATGGCCCCAGCATTTT.

V and J are TRBV2 and TRBJ1-6, with 8 positions matching TRBD1. The CDR3 runs 14 residues. With V trimmed by 8 bases and J by 9 bases, 9 bases remained unmatched. Looked up from germline, CDR1 is SNHLY and CDR2 is FYNNEI. The CDR3 region is CASVTGQGGSPLHF. Written as DNA, the CDR3 is TGTGCCAGCGTCACCGGACAGGGCGGTTCACCCCTCCACTTT.

This clonotype was observed a handful of times. V usage is TRBV28 and J usage is TRBJ1-2; tentatively, D is TRBD1 (6 bases). Trimming pared 3 bases from V and 2 bases from J, leaving 19 bases between. Per germline, CDR1 MDHEN and CDR2 SYDVKM. This CDR3 contains 17 residues. The CDR3 region is CASSLWGADRLNYGYTF. The CDR3 coding sequence is TGTGCCAGCAGTTTGTGGGGGGCAGACCGTTTAAACTATGGCTACACCTTC.

At least ten counts were recorded for this clonotype. This chain connects TRBV7-2 to TRBJ2-3; D is undetermined. The CDR3 runs to 13 residues. Trimming took 5 bases from V and 4 from J, leaving 10 bases between them. Germline lookup yields CDR1 SGHTA and CDR2 FQGNSA. This chain's CDR3 is CASSARTSDTQYF. Written as DNA, the CDR3 is TGTGCCAGCAGCGCCCGGACCTCAGATACGCAGTATTTT.

There are many counts of this clonotype. CDR3 sequence reads: CASSSGQGPFNEQFF. In DNA, the CDR3 is TGTGCCAGCAGCTCGGGACAGGGTCCCTTCAATGAGCAGTTCTTC. The rearrangement uses TRBV13 and TRBJ2-1, with 9 bases fitting TRBD1. Germline CDR1 and CDR2: PRHDT and FYEKMQ (reference sequence). CDR3 length: 15 amino acids. The ends lost 4 bases at V and 6 bases at J; junction bases unmatched: 7. Complete variable domain (other parts from reference TRBV13 and TRBJ2-1): AAGVIQSPRHLIKEKRETATLKCYPIPRHDTVYWYQQGPGQDPQFLISFYEKMQSDKGSIPDRFSAQQFSDYHSELNMSSLELGDSALYFCASSSGQGPFNEQFFGPGTRLTVL.

The rearrangement joins TRBV10-2 to TRBJ2-1; 9 bases align to TRBD2. The germline gives CDR1 WSHSY, CDR2 SAAADI. Trimming took 6 bases from V and 6 from J; bases not matched to a gene: 12. This CDR3 contains 16 residues. CDR3 protein: CASRDSHSGSGNEQFF. The CDR3 bases are TGCGCCAGCAGGGACTCACATAGCGGGAGCGGCAATGAGCAGTTCTTC.

In this sample, this clonotype turned up a few times. The chain recombines TRBV28 with TRBJ2-7, with D possibly matching TRBD1 (6 bases). The CDR3 runs to 14 residues. Germline assignment: CDR1 MDHEN and CDR2 SYDVKM. Trimming took off 6 bases at V and 5 bases at J, with 17 bases between the two ends. CDR3 residues: CASSRLARGNEQYF. The CDR3 DNA follows: TGTGCCAGCAGCCGTCTTGCCAGGGGAAACGAGCAGTACTTC.

The table lists this clonotype with many counts. V gene TRBV27 combines with J gene TRBJ2-5; D is unresolved. The CDR3 is made up of 13 amino acids. CDR1 and CDR2 from the germline V gene are MNHEY and SMNVEV (reference sequence). Trimming removed 5 bases at V and 10 bases at J, with 17 bases between. Here the CDR3 DNA reads TGTGCCAGCAGTCCGCTACAAGCAAGGAACCAGTACTTC. This translates into CASSPLQARNQYF.

Details on this clonotype: One end of the junction is discordant with germline, which a read error may explain. CDR3 protein: CASSLTGPHTF. CDR3 in DNA: TGTGCCAGCAGTCTGACAGGCCCTCATACTTTC. V gene TRBV12-3 or TRBV12-4 combines with J gene TRBJ1-2, with D perhaps TRBD1 (6 bases). This CDR3 spans 11 amino acids.

By frequency in the sample, this clonotype is medium-sized. This chain uses TRBV9 with TRBJ2-1; D may be TRBD2 (5 bases). Trimming removed 4 bases at V and 0 bases at J, with 14 bases between. Looked up from germline, CDR1 is SGDLS and CDR2 is YYNGEE. The CDR3 runs 16 residues. The CDR3 bases are TGTGCCAGCAGCCTATCCCCCCGGGGCTCCTACAATGAGCAGTTCTTC. Translation gives CASSLSPRGSYNEQFF.

The gene calls are TRBV18 and TRBJ2-5; possible D gene TRBD1, 6 bases. Germline values: CDR1 KGHSH, CDR2 LQKENI. The CDR3 has 13 residues. Between the trimmed V and J ends, which lost 4 bases and 0 bases, there was a span of 6 bases. Here the CDR3 DNA reads TGTGCCAGCTCACACAGGGACCAAGAGACCCAGTACTTC. Translation: CASSHRDQETQYF. The full variable domain, completed using reference TRBV18 and TRBJ2-5, is NAGVMQNPRHLVRRRGQEARLRCSPMKGHSHVYWYRQLPEEGLKFMVYLQKENIIDESGMPKERFSAEFPKEGPSILRIQQVVRGDSAAYFCASSHRDQETQYFGPGTRLLVL.

V usage is TRBV29-1 and J usage is TRBJ1-1; 9 bases align to TRBD1. The germline V gene encodes CDR1 SQVTM and CDR2 ANQGSEA. This CDR3 region has 12 residues. J lost 5 bases, V lost 7 bases, and 5 bases had no gene match. CDR3 sequence reads: CSATGGKTEAFF. DNA for the CDR3: TGCAGCGCGACAGGGGGGAAAACTGAAGCTTTCTTT. The full variable domain, completed using reference TRBV29-1 and TRBJ1-1, is SAVISQKPSRDICQRGTSLTIQCQVDSQVTMMFWYRQQPGQSLTLIATANQGSEATYESGFVIDKFPISRPNLTFSTLTVSNMSPEDSSIYLCSATGGKTEAFFGQGTRLTVV.

This sequence joins TRBV2 and TRBJ2-5, with D unclear. CDR3 length equals 12 residues. V lost 8 bases, J lost 5 bases, and 12 bases lay in between. The germline V gene has CDR1 SNHLY and CDR2 FYNNEI. CDR3 bases: TGTGCCAGCTGGTCCATGAGGGAGACCCAGTACTTC. Encoded protein: CASWSMRETQYF.

This clonotype was seen repeatedly, ten times or more. The CDR3 coding sequence is TGTGCCAGCTCTGATGGGCTCTCTGGGGCCAACGTCCTGACTTTC. It is translated as CASSDGLSGANVLTF. This rearrangement joins TRBV18 to TRBJ2-6; D is uncertain. This CDR3 comprises 15 residues. Germline V gene sequence: CDR1 KGHSH, CDR2 LQKENI. Trimming took off 6 bases at V and 0 bases at J, with 9 bases between the two ends.

The genes are TRBV27 and TRBJ2-4; 7 bases agree with TRBD1. With 5 bases clipped from V and 7 bases from J, the junction kept 11 bases outside the gene matches. The CDR3 consists of 15 residues. From germline, CDR1 is MNHEY and CDR2 SMNVEV (reference sequence). CDR3 loop: CASSISTGSVNIQYF. The CDR3 bases are TGTGCCAGCAGTATCTCGACAGGGAGTGTTAACATTCAGTACTTC.

The chain recombines TRBV14 with TRBJ2-1, with D possibly being TRBD2 (5 bases). The CDR3 is 16 amino acids. The V gene's germline CDR1 is SGHDN and CDR2 FVKESK. The ends were cut back, 3 bases at V and 4 bases at J, with 16 bases in the middle. The CDR3 DNA follows: TGTGCCAGCAGCCAGGTATTCAGCGGACCTTACAATGAGCAGTTCTTC. Translation: CASSQVFSGPYNEQFF. Complete variable domain (other parts from reference TRBV14 and TRBJ2-1): EAGVTQFPSHSVIEKGQTVTLRCDPISGHDNLYWYRRVMGKEIKFLLHFVKESKQDESGMPNNRFLAERTGGTYSTLKVQPAELEDSGVYFCASSQVFSGPYNEQFFGPGTRLTVL.

The chain has TRBV5-1 and TRBJ1-1, with 7 positions matching TRBD1. V was clipped by 4 bases and J by 5 bases; unmatched bases: 11. The CDR3 is made up of 15 amino acids. Germline-derived CDR1 and CDR2 are SGHRS and YFSETQ. CDR3 protein: CASSSTDRVKTEAFF. The DNA of the CDR3 is TGCGCCAGCAGCAGTACCGACAGGGTTAAGACTGAAGCTTTCTTT.

This clonotype turned up a few times. This sequence joins TRBV5-1 and TRBJ1-5; 7 bases match TRBD1. The CDR3 contains 15 residues. Germline V lookup: CDR1 SGHRS, CDR2 YFSETQ. Germline trimming cut 0 bases from V and 4 bases from J; bases unmatched to any gene: 4. The CDR3: CASSLEGTANQPQHF. The CDR3 nucleotides are TGCGCCAGCAGCTTGGAAGGGACAGCGAATCAGCCCCAGCATTTT.

J is TRBJ2-1 and V is TRBV20-1; D is perhaps TRBD2 (5 bases). The V end lost 3 bases, the J end lost 6 bases, and 15 bases lay between the germline ends. The CDR3 is 14 amino acids. Germline CDR1 reads DFQATT; CDR2 reads SNEGSKA (reference sequence). The CDR3 loop reads CSASFGFGSNEQFF. CDR3 coding DNA: TGCAGTGCTAGTTTTGGGTTTGGGAGCAATGAGCAGTTCTTC.

The chain recombines TRBV11-2 with TRBJ2-2, with 10 positions matching TRBD1. Germline V lookup: CDR1 SGHAT, CDR2 FQNNGV. This CDR3 has 14 amino acids. The V gene end was trimmed by 6 bases and the J gene end by 5 bases; junction bases not matched to a gene: 3. The CDR3 here is CASSRTGGTGELFF. The DNA of the CDR3 is TGTGCCAGCAGTCGGACAGGGGGGACCGGGGAGCTGTTTTTT.

This clonotype showed up just a few times. The V and J genes are TRBV20-1 and TRBJ2-2; 10 nucleotides agree with TRBD1. This CDR3 spans 14 amino acids. With 5 bases clipped from V and 5 bases from J, the junction kept 5 bases outside the gene matches. Germline V gene data show CDR1 as DFQATT and CDR2 as SNEGSKA (reference sequence). CDR3 sequence (DNA): TGCAGTGCTGGGACAGGGGAGTGGACCGGGGAGCTGTTTTTT. The encoded protein is CSAGTGEWTGELFF.

This chain joins TRBV7-3 and TRBJ2-3; 8 bases align to TRBD1. Germline V gene data show CDR1 as SGHTA and CDR2 as FQGTGA. The J segment lost 4 bases and the V segment lost 5 bases, leaving 8 bases of the junction unmatched. The CDR3 consists of 15 residues. In nucleotides, the CDR3 is TGTGCCAGCAGCGCACGACAGGGGCCCGCAGATACGCAGTATTTT. It is translated as CASSARQGPADTQYF.